Below are 15 T cell receptor beta chains sequenced from a single sample in a study of early T cells in non-severe SARS-CoV-2 infection. TCRdb fed the 5' RACE reads into MiXCR, producing one record per CDR3 protein. The sample lists tens of thousands of distinct CDR3 sequences; 10% to 15% were seen once. Sequencing was carried out using whole blood. These TCRs come from an adult who was a healthcare worker with PCR-confirmed SARS-CoV-2 infection or an uninfected control (not recorded which).

The sample holds many counts of this clonotype. The rearrangement uses TRBV29-1 and TRBJ2-1, with TRBD2 matching over 7 bases. This CDR3 has 14 amino acids. The V gene's germline CDR1 is SQVTM and CDR2 ANQGSEA. With 4 bases clipped from V and 6 bases from J, the junction kept 9 bases outside the gene matches. CDR3 sequence reads: CSVVGGRGFNEQFF. The CDR3 DNA reads as TGCAGCGTTGTCGGTGGGAGGGGTTTCAATGAGCAGTTCTTC.

DNA for the CDR3: TGTGCCAGCAGTTACTCTGGGCTAAGCACCGGGGAGCTGTTTTTT. As protein: CASSYSGLSTGELFF. The rearrangement uses TRBV6-6 and TRBJ2-2; unclear D gene. Deletions cut 0 bases from V and 4 bases from J, with 9 bases between. Per germline, CDR1 MNHNY and CDR2 SVGAGI (reference sequence). This CDR3 comprises 15 residues.

The V call is TRBV18, the J call TRBJ1-3; D is perhaps TRBD1 (5 bases). Trimming shortened V by 3 bases and J by 0 bases, and 12 bases separated the two germline ends. Germline V gene lookup returns CDR1 KGHSH and CDR2 LQKENI. The length of the CDR3 is 16 residues. This CDR3 is CASSPHPGLSGNTIYF. The CDR3 DNA follows: TGTGCCAGCTCACCCCACCCAGGGCTCTCTGGAAACACCATATATTTT.

The sample holds a few counts of this clonotype. The chain has TRBV20-1 and TRBJ1-1, with D possibly matching TRBD1 (5 bases). The CDR3 consists of 15 residues. Germline CDR1 DFQATT, CDR2 SNEGSKA (reference sequence). The CDR3 coding sequence is TGCAGCGCCGAGGGTTGGACGATAGGGGACACTGAAGCTTTCTTT. This codes for CSAEGWTIGDTEAFF.

This clonotype showed up just a few times. The V and J genes are TRBV29-1 and TRBJ2-3; TRBD1 might be the D (5 bases). Germline V gives CDR1 SQVTM, CDR2 ANQGSEA. The V gene lost 2 bases and the J gene lost 1 base, with 10 bases spanning the gap. CDR3 length: 14 residues. For the CDR3, the DNA is TGCAGCGTTGAACAGGGCCTCCGCACAGATACGCAGTATTTT. It specifies CSVEQGLRTDTQYF.

The chain has TRBV5-4 and TRBJ2-1; perhaps TRBD2 as D (5 bases). V lost 7 bases, J lost 1 base, and 18 bases lay in between. The CDR3 has 16 residues. Germline V gene lookup returns CDR1 SGHNT and CDR2 YYREEE (reference sequence). This chain's CDR3 is CASVPGQSGSYNEQFF. For the CDR3, the DNA is TGTGCCAGCGTACCCGGGCAAAGCGGTTCCTACAATGAGCAGTTCTTC.

This clonotype was picked up many times. The chain carries TRBV19 and TRBJ2-3; the D is unclear. Germline V gives CDR1 LNHDA, CDR2 SQIVND (reference sequence). The V and J ends lost 1 base and 0 bases respectively, with 2 bases between them. The CDR3 runs 13 residues. The CDR3 sequence is CASSIGSTDTQYF. CDR3 coding DNA: TGTGCCAGTAGTATAGGGAGCACAGATACGCAGTATTTT.

The gene calls are TRBV10-3 and TRBJ1-5, with D uncertain. The CDR3 consists of 13 residues. With 8 bases removed from V and 7 bases from J, the gap between germline ends came to 15 bases. Germline V gene data show CDR1 as ENHRY and CDR2 as SYGVKD. CDR3: CAIRRQEGQPQHF. CDR3 bases: TGTGCCATCCGGAGGCAAGAAGGGCAGCCCCAGCATTTT.

In this sample, this clonotype turned up many times. The chain couples TRBV15 to TRBJ2-7, with 11 bases identical to TRBD2. Germline-derived CDR1 and CDR2 are LNHNV and YYDKDF (reference sequence). V lost 1 base, J lost 3 bases, and 5 bases stayed unmatched. This CDR3 comprises 16 residues. DNA for the CDR3: TGTGCCACCAGCAGAGTGGGAACTAGCGGGAGCTACGAGCAGTACTTC. The encoded protein is CATSRVGTSGSYEQYF.

This clonotype was found many times. V gene TRBV7-9 combines with J gene TRBJ2-7; a weak D match, TRBD1 (6 bases). V lost 5 bases, J lost 2 bases, and 13 bases lay in between. The length of the CDR3 is 14 residues. Germline V CDR1 and CDR2: SEHNR, FQNEAQ (reference sequence). The CDR3 nucleotides read TGTGCCAGCAGCCATGGACAGCGTCCCTACGAGCAGTACTTC. Protein product: CASSHGQRPYEQYF. Full variable domain (missing parts from reference TRBV7-9 and TRBJ2-7): DTGVSQNPRHKITKRGQNVTFRCDPISEHNRLYWYRQTLGQGPEFLTYFQNEAQLEKSRLLSDRFSAERPKGSFSTLEIQRTEQGDSAMYLCASSHGQRPYEQYFGPGTRLTVT.

The chain joins TRBV7-3 to TRBJ2-3; 8 nucleotides match TRBD2. Germline CDR1 and CDR2: SGHTA and FQGTGA. CDR3 size: 15 residues. V lost 5 bases to trimming and J lost 5 bases; unmatched junction nucleotides: 9. The CDR3 region is CASSPLGGGEDTQYF. The DNA for the CDR3 is TGTGCCAGCAGCCCCCTCGGGGGGGGGGAAGATACGCAGTATTTT.

The J gene is TRBJ1-5, the V gene TRBV5-1, with TRBD1 identical over 9 bases. Germline V gene lookup returns CDR1 SGHRS and CDR2 YFSETQ. This CDR3 region has 16 residues. The trim removed 2 bases at V and 6 bases at J, leaving 9 bases unmatched. CDR3 bases: TGCGCCAGCAGCTTAGCCGGGACAGGGCTAGGTCAGCCCCAGCATTTT. This sequence encodes CASSLAGTGLGQPQHF.

This clonotype was detected ten times or more. The chain recombines TRBV29-1 with TRBJ1-2; 9 bases map to TRBD1. Germline-derived CDR1 and CDR2 are SQVTM and ANQGSEA. This CDR3 contains 12 residues. J gave up 3 bases and V 6 bases, and 2 bases lay outside the gene matches. DNA for the CDR3: TGCAGCGTGACAGGGGGTTACTATGGCTACACCTTC. Translation: CSVTGGYYGYTF. Full variable domain (outside the CDR3, taken from reference TRBV29-1 and TRBJ1-2): SAVISQKPSRDICQRGTSLTIQCQVDSQVTMMFWYRQQPGQSLTLIATANQGSEATYESGFVIDKFPISRPNLTFSTLTVSNMSPEDSSIYLCSVTGGYYGYTFGSGTRLTVV.

This clonotype was found many times. V usage is TRBV5-4 and J usage is TRBJ2-3, with 11 nucleotides matching TRBD2. Germline V lookup: CDR1 SGHNT, CDR2 YYREEE (reference sequence). CDR3 length equals 16 residues. V gave up 3 bases and J gave up 3 bases; unmatched junction bases: 6. CDR3 nucleotides: TGTGCCAGCAGCTCCCAGACTAGCGGGACGACAGATACGCAGTATTTT. It encodes CASSSQTSGTTDTQYF.

This clonotype occurred many times. The CDR3 DNA reads TGCAGCGTTGATGGGGTTGGGGAGACCCAGTACTTC. It yields the protein CSVDGVGETQYF. V gene TRBV29-1 combines with J gene TRBJ2-5; no clear D. V was shortened by 3 bases and J by 5 bases, with 10 bases between the two germline ends. Germline CDR1 SQVTM, CDR2 ANQGSEA. The length of the CDR3 is 12 residues.